This T cell receptor (beta chain) is drawn from a study of circulating tumor DNA in untreated peripheral T-cell lymphoma. Details on this clone: As yet, its antigen is unknown.

Broader study findings: Baseline tissues yielded about 82% and baseline serum approximately 73% tumor-specific clonotype detection.

Sequencing was performed with immunoSEQ multiplex PCR; in TCRdb, only in-frame clones are kept and a portion is missing. The sample lists about 8,900 clones; about 84% were seen once. This tumor tissue came from a pretreatment baseline collection. Trimming took off 7 bases at V and 2 bases at J, with 11 bases between the two ends. The CDR3 has 14 amino acids. CDR1 is LGHNT, CDR2 FRNRAP, per germline. The V call is TRBV12-5, the J call TRBJ1-4; tentative D call: TRBD1 (6 bases). Sequencing was performed on tumor tissue. This clonotype was obtained from a human donor with peripheral T-cell lymphoma. CDR3 DNA: TGTGCTAGTGCCAGGACAGCTACTAATGAAAAACTGTTTTTT. As protein: CASARTATNEKLFF.